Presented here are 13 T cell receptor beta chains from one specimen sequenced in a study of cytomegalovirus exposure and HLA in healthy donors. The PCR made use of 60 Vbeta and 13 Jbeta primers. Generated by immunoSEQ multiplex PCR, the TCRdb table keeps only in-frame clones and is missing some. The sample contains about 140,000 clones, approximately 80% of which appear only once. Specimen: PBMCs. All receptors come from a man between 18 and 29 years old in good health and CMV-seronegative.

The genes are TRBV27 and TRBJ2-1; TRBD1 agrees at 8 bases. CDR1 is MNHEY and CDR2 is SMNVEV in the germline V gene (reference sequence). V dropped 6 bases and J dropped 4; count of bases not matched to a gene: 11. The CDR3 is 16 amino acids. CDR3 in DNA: TGTGCCAGCAGGGAGACGGGGACAGGAGTATACAATGAGCAGTTCTTC. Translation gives CASRETGTGVYNEQFF.

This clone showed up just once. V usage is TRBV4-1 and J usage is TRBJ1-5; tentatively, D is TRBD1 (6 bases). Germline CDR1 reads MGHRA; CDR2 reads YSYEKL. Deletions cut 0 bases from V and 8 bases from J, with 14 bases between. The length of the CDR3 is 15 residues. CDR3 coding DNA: TGCGCCAGCAGCCAAGAAGGCAGGGCAGGGGAGCCCCAGCATTTT. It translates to CASSQEGRAGEPQHF.

As DNA, the CDR3 is TGTGCCTGGAGTGTGACAGGGGGCTCCAACGTCCTGACTTTC. Translated, it gives CAWSVTGGSNVLTF. The chain joins TRBV30 to TRBJ2-6; 10 bases align to TRBD1. This CDR3 comprises 14 residues. Germline trimming cut 0 bases from V and 8 bases from J; bases unmatched to any gene: 1. The germline CDR1 and CDR2 sequences are GTSNPN and SVGIG (reference sequence).

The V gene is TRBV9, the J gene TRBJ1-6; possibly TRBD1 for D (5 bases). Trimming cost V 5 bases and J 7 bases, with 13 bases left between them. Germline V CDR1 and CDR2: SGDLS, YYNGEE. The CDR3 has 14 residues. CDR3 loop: CASRGGVENSPLHF. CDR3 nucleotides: TGTGCCAGCAGGGGGGGGGTAGAAAATTCACCCCTCCACTTT.

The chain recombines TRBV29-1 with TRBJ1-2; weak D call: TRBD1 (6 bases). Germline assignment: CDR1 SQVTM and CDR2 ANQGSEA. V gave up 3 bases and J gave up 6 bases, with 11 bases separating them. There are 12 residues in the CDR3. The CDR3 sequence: CSVDAQGDGYTF. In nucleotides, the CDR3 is TGCAGCGTTGACGCACAGGGCGATGGCTACACCTTC.

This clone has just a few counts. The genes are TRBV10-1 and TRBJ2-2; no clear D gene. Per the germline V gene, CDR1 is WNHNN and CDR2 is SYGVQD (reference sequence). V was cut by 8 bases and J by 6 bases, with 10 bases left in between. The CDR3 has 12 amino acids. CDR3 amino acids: CASGPLAGELFF. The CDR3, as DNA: TGCGCCAGCGGTCCCCTAGCCGGGGAGCTGTTTTTT.

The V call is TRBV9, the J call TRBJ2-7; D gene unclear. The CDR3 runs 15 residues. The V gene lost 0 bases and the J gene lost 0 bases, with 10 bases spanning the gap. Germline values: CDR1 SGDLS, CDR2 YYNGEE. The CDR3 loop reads CASSVAPQNSYEQYF. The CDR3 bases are TGTGCCAGCAGCGTAGCCCCACAGAACTCCTACGAGCAGTACTTC.

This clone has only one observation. CDR3 loop: CASSLATSGSYEQYF. CDR3 bases: TGTGCCAGCAGTTTGGCAACTAGCGGGAGCTACGAGCAGTACTTC. The chain uses TRBV28 and TRBJ2-7; 11 bases fit TRBD2. CDR3 length: 15 residues. V lost 3 bases, J lost 3 bases, and 4 bases stayed unmatched. The V gene's germline CDR1 is MDHEN and CDR2 SYDVKM.

In DNA, the CDR3 is TGTGCCAGCAGGGAGGGGGCGACGGCCCAGTACTTC. Its protein product is CASREGATAQYF. The V and J genes are TRBV6-5 and TRBJ2-5; D is possibly TRBD1 (7 bases). Trimming took 6 bases from V and 9 from J, leaving 14 bases between them. The V gene's germline CDR1 is MNHEY and CDR2 SVGAGI. The CDR3 loop spans 12 amino acids.

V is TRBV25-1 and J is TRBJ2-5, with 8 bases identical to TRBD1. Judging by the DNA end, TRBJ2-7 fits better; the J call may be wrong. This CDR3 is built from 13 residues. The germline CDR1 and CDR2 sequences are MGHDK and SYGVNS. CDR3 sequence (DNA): TGTGCCGCCCAGGTGCCAGGGGGCTTCGAGCAGTACTTC. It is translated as CAAQVPGGFEQYF.

The CDR3 sequence: CASVPGRGTEAFF. CDR3 DNA: TGTGCCAGCGTACCAGGGAGGGGGACTGAAGCTTTCTTT. V and J are TRBV7-8 and TRBJ1-1; TRBD1 might be the D (6 bases). There are 13 residues in the CDR3. V shed 8 bases and J shed 5 bases, with 15 bases lying between them. Germline values: CDR1 SGHVS, CDR2 FQNEAQ.

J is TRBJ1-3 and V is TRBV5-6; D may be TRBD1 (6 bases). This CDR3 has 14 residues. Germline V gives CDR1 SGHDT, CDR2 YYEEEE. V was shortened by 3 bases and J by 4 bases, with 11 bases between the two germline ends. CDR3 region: CASSWGTLGNTIYF. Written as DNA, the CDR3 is TGTGCCAGCAGCTGGGGGACACTAGGAAACACCATATATTTT.

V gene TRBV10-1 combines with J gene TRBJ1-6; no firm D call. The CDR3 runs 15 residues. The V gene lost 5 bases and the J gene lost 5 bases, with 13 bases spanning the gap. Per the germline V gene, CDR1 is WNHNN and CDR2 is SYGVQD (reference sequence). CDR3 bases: TGCGCCAGCAGTAACTCAGGTCTCAATAATTCACCCCTCCACTTT. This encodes CASSNSGLNNSPLHF.